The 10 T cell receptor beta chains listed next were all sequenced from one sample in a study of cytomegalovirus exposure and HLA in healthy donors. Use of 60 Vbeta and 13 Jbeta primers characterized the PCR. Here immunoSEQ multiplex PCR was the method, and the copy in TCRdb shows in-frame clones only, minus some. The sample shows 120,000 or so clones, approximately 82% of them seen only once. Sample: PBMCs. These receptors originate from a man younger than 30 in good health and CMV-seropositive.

The CDR3: CASSDGDNNEQFF. The CDR3 DNA follows: TGTGCCAGCAGTGACGGGGACAACAATGAGCAGTTCTTC. The V and J genes are TRBV6-4 and TRBJ2-1; D is possibly TRBD1 (6 bases). Looked up from germline, CDR1 is MRHNA and CDR2 is SNTAGT. This CDR3 is 13 amino acids long. Trimming stripped 2 bases from V and 5 bases from J, with 7 bases between.

The CDR3 DNA sequence: TGTGCCAGCAGCTTGGCAGGGGGTAAGGGCTACGAGCAGTACTTC. Translating gives CASSLAGGKGYEQYF. The chain uses TRBV5-5 and TRBJ2-7; 7 bases match TRBD1. Germline V gives CDR1 SGHKS, CDR2 YYEKEE (reference sequence). The CDR3 runs to 15 residues. The V and J ends lost 0 bases and 3 bases, in that order; junction bases with no gene match: 6.

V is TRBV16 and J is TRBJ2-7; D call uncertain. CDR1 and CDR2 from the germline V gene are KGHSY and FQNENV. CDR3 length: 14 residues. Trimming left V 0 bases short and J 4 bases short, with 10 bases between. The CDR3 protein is CASSQSPGAYEQYF. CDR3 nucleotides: TGTGCCAGCAGCCAATCGCCGGGTGCTTACGAGCAGTACTTC.

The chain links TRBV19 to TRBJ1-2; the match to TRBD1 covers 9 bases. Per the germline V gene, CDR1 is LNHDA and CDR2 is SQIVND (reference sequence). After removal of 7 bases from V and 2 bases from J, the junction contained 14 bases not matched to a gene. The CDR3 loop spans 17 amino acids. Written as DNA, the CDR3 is TGTGCCAGTAACCTACCCGGGACAGGGCCCCGAAACTATGGCTACACCTTC. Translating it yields CASNLPGTGPRNYGYTF.

The CDR3 DNA is TGTGCCAGCAGTTCCGCCCGCAGGGGAGAGACCCAGTACTTC. As protein: CASSSARRGETQYF. The rearrangement uses TRBV28 and TRBJ2-5; D might be TRBD1 (6 bases). Deletions cut 4 bases from V and 4 bases from J, with 13 bases between. Germline CDR1 reads MDHEN; CDR2 reads SYDVKM. The length of the CDR3 is 14 residues.

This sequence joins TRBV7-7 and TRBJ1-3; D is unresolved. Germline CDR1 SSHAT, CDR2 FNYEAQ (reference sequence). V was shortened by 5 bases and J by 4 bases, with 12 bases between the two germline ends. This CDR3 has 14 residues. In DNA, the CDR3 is TGTGCCAGCAGCCCAATTACACAGGGAAACACCATATATTTT. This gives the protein CASSPITQGNTIYF.

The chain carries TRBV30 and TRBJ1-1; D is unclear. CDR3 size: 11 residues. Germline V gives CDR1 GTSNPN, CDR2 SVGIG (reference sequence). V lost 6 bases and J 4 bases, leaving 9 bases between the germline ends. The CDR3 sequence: CACTRGTEAFF. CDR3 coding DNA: TGTGCCTGTACACGGGGCACTGAAGCTTTCTTT.

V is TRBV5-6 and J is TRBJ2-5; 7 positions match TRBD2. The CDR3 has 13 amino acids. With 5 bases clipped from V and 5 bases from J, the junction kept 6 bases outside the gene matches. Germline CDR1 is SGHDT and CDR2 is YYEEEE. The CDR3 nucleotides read TGTGCCAGCAGACGACTTAGCGGGGAGACCCAGTACTTC. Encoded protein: CASRRLSGETQYF.

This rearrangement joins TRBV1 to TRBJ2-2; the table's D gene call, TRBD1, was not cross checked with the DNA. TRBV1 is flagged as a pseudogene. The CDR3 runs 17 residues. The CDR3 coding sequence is TGCACCAGCAGCCAAGTAGGAACAGGGAAGAACACCGGGGAGCTGTTTTTT. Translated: CTSSQVGTGKNTGELFF.

CDR3 loop: CACYRDRGDQPQHF. The CDR3 DNA is TGTGCCTGCTACCGGGACAGGGGGGATCAGCCCCAGCATTTT. V usage is TRBV30 and J usage is TRBJ1-5, with 11 bases that match TRBD1. CDR1 is GTSNPN and CDR2 is SVGIG in the germline V gene (reference sequence). The V segment lost 6 bases and the J segment 5 bases; nucleotides outside the gene matches: 6. The CDR3 sequence is 14 residues long.